One sample yielded the 32 T cell receptor beta chains listed below, sequenced in a study of blood T cell repertoires in COVID-19. Generated by immunoSEQ multiplex PCR, the TCRdb table keeps only in-frame clones and is missing some. Of about 140,000 clones detected, about 87% appear once; the ten largest clones hold 5.4%. Sequenced sample: peripheral blood. Receptor source: a human donor in a cohort sampled during active COVID-19.

The chain employs TRBV7-9 and TRBJ2-5; TRBD2 matches at 7 bases. CDR1 SEHNR and CDR2 FQNEAQ come from the germline V gene (reference sequence). The ends lost 5 bases at V and 5 bases at J; junction bases unmatched: 8. The CDR3 loop spans 14 amino acids. DNA for the CDR3: TGTGCCAGCAGCCCGAAGCAGGGAGGGGAGACCCAGTACTTC. As protein: CASSPKQGGETQYF.

This clone was seen a few times. The chain uses TRBV3-1 (or the pseudogene TRBV3-2) and TRBJ2-7; D is uncertain. Trimming took off 6 bases at V and 2 bases at J, with 11 bases between the two ends. The CDR3 loop spans 13 amino acids. Germline CDR1 and CDR2: LGHDT and YNNKEL (reference sequence). The CDR3 spells CASRWAGTYEQYF. The CDR3 DNA reads as TGTGCCAGCAGATGGGCAGGTACCTACGAGCAGTACTTC.

This clone was observed a few times. This chain uses TRBV5-1 with TRBJ1-2; TRBD1 matches at 7 bases. Per the germline V gene, CDR1 is SGHRS and CDR2 is YFSETQ. The CDR3 loop spans 14 amino acids. V gave up 4 bases and J gave up 6 bases; unmatched junction bases: 9. The CDR3 DNA is TGCGCCAGCAGCCAAGGGACAGAGGGGCATGGCTACACCTTC. Translating it yields CASSQGTEGHGYTF. The full variable domain, completed using reference TRBV5-1 and TRBJ1-2, is KAGVTQTPRYLIKTRGQQVTLSCSPISGHRSVSWYQQTPGQGLQFLFEYFSETQRNKGNFPGRFSGRQFSNSRSEMNVSTLELGDSALYLCASSQGTEGHGYTFGSGTRLTVV.

The V call is TRBV10-3, the J call TRBJ2-5; perhaps TRBD1 as D (6 bases). The CDR3 sequence is 13 residues long. V lost 3 bases to trimming and J lost 3 bases, with 8 bases between them. From germline, CDR1 is ENHRY and CDR2 SYGVKD. The CDR3 sequence is CAISEYREETQYF. The CDR3 bases are TGTGCCATCAGTGAATACAGGGAAGAGACCCAGTACTTC.

The chain recombines TRBV28 with TRBJ2-7, with TRBD2 matching 10 bases. Germline V gene lookup returns CDR1 MDHEN and CDR2 SYDVKM. This CDR3 has 15 amino acids. This CDR3 reads CGDRGTSELSYEQYF. CDR3 coding DNA: TGTGGGGACCGAGGGACTAGCGAGCTCTCCTACGAGCAGTACTTC.

This clone was found a few times. The chain combines TRBV28 with TRBJ2-7; D is possibly TRBD2 (5 bases). There are 15 residues in the CDR3. V shed 2 bases and J shed 1 base, with 12 bases lying between them. CDR1 is MDHEN, CDR2 SYDVKM, per germline. CDR3 DNA sequence: TGTGCCAGCAGTTTAACCCTAGCAGTGTCCTACGAGCAGTACTTC. Residues: CASSLTLAVSYEQYF.

The chain is built from TRBV21-1 and TRBJ2-3; the D call in the table, TRBD1, was not verified against the DNA. TRBV21-1 has pseudogene status. The CDR3 length is 17 residues. The chain's CDR3 is CASTNRQGAGCTDTQYF. For the CDR3, the DNA is TGTGCCAGCACCAACCGACAGGGGGCCGGTTGCACAGATACGCAGTATTTT.

As DNA, the CDR3 is TGCATCCGACCCGGGCAGGGAAAGGGTGGCTACACCTTC. It translates to CIRPGQGKGGYTF. J is TRBJ1-2 and V is TRBV29-1; a possible D gene is TRBD1 (5 bases). Germline CDR1 is SQVTM and CDR2 is ANQGSEA. This CDR3 region has 13 residues.

V is TRBV10-3 and J is TRBJ2-1; TRBD2 is a possible D gene (5 bases). V shed 3 bases and J shed 5 bases, with 14 bases lying between them. The CDR3 consists of 15 residues. CDR1 ENHRY and CDR2 SYGVKD come from the germline V gene. The CDR3 spells CAISDHNKRHNEQFF. The CDR3 nucleotides are TGTGCCATCAGTGACCACAACAAGCGGCACAATGAGCAGTTCTTC.

This chain links TRBV5-1 with TRBJ1-2; TRBD1 agrees at 8 bases. CDR1 SGHRS and CDR2 YFSETQ come from the germline V gene. The V and J ends lost 0 bases and 3 bases, in that order; junction bases with no gene match: 4. This CDR3 is built from 15 residues. Here the CDR3 DNA reads TGCGCCAGCAGCTTGGGGCAGGGGGCAGACTATGGCTACACCTTC. Amino acid sequence: CASSLGQGADYGYTF.

This clone was seen more than once but under ten times. V and J are TRBV5-1 and TRBJ1-1, with D perhaps TRBD1 (6 bases). Germline CDR1 is SGHRS and CDR2 is YFSETQ. The CDR3 has 13 amino acids. Trimming took off 0 bases at V and 11 bases at J, with 14 bases between the two ends. Here the CDR3 reads CASSLGVDGGAFF. For the CDR3, the DNA is TGCGCCAGCAGCTTGGGCGTTGATGGGGGCGCTTTCTTT.

The V gene is TRBV2, the J gene TRBJ1-2; 8 bases match TRBD1. V lost 8 bases, J lost 4 bases, and 9 bases stayed unmatched. The germline CDR1 and CDR2 sequences are SNHLY and FYNNEI. This CDR3 has 14 amino acids. The CDR3, as DNA: TGTGCCAGCTTCAACCCGACAGGGGCCTATGGCTACACCTTC. Protein: CASFNPTGAYGYTF.

The chain has TRBV7-2 and TRBJ2-2; D is ambiguous. This CDR3 contains 14 residues. The ends were cut back, 7 bases at V and 9 bases at J, with 18 bases in the middle. CDR1 and CDR2 (germline): SGHTA, FQGNSA. In DNA form, the CDR3 reads TGTGCCAGCATCCCTCGGTTACGCGTTAGGGAGCTGTTTTTT. Protein product: CASIPRLRVRELFF.

V and J are TRBV6-1 and TRBJ1-5; 8 bases agree with TRBD1. The germline gives CDR1 MNHNS, CDR2 SASEGT. The V and J ends lost 2 bases and 7 bases, in that order; junction bases with no gene match: 10. This CDR3 is built from 16 residues. The CDR3 loop is CASSELGQGGGQPQHF. DNA for the CDR3: TGTGCCAGCAGTGAATTAGGACAGGGTGGAGGCCAGCCCCAGCATTTT.

This clone was picked up one time. The rearrangement joins TRBV5-1 to TRBJ2-1; TRBD2 agrees at 9 bases. The length of the CDR3 is 12 residues. The germline V gene encodes CDR1 SGHRS and CDR2 YFSETQ. V shed 0 bases and J 12 bases; nucleotides not matched to a gene: 1. Here the CDR3 reads CASSLEAGGQFF. As DNA, the CDR3 is TGCGCCAGCAGCTTGGAAGCGGGAGGGCAGTTCTTC.

The V and J genes are TRBV11-3 and TRBJ1-1; no reliable D call. The V and J ends lost 4 bases and 5 bases respectively, with 17 bases between them. The CDR3 is 15 amino acids. The germline CDR1 and CDR2 sequences are SGHNT and YENEEA. The CDR3 is CASSSPSDGVTEAFF. CDR3 in DNA: TGTGCCAGCAGCTCGCCGTCCGACGGGGTGACTGAAGCTTTCTTT.

With respect to this clone: One end of the junction does not line up with germline, which may come from a read error. The V gene is TRBV7-7, the J gene TRBJ2-1, with 7 bases identical to TRBD1. Germline V lookup: CDR1 SSHAT, CDR2 FNYEAQ (reference sequence). The CDR3 has 18 residues. CDR3 loop: CASSLGPTGRSSYNEQFF. DNA of the CDR3: TGTGCTAGCAGCTTAGGGCCGACAGGGCGAAGCTCCTACAATGAGCAGTTCTTC.

The CDR3 is CASRERGYGDTQYF. The CDR3 nucleotides are TGTGCCAGCAGGGAAAGGGGTTATGGAGATACGCAGTATTTT. The V call is TRBV27, the J call TRBJ2-3; a possible D gene is TRBD1 (5 bases). The germline V gene encodes CDR1 MNHEY and CDR2 SMNVEV (reference sequence). V shed 6 bases and J shed 5 bases, with 15 bases lying between them. The CDR3 extends over 14 amino acids.

This chain uses TRBV7-9 with TRBJ1-1; D remains unclear. Trimming took 1 base from V and 0 from J, leaving 6 bases between them. The germline gives CDR1 SEHNR, CDR2 FQNEAQ (reference sequence). The CDR3 sequence is 14 residues long. In DNA form, the CDR3 reads TGTGCCAGCAGCTTAGTAGATATGAACACTGAAGCTTTCTTT. This translates into CASSLVDMNTEAFF.

This clone was observed many times. The V call is TRBV4-2, the J call TRBJ2-7; maybe TRBD2 (6 bases). The CDR3 totals 15 residues. Germline lookup yields CDR1 LGHNA and CDR2 YNFKEQ. V was shortened by 0 bases and J by 2 bases, with 11 bases between the two germline ends. The CDR3 DNA reads as TGTGCCAGCAGCCAAGAGGGGGGTAGGGCCTACGAGCAGTACTTC. This sequence encodes CASSQEGGRAYEQYF.

The rearrangement joins TRBV9 to TRBJ2-3; TRBD2 agrees at 12 bases. CDR1 and CDR2 (germline): SGDLS, YYNGEE. With V trimmed by 0 bases and J by 0 bases, 5 bases remained unmatched. The CDR3 length is 18 residues. In DNA form, the CDR3 reads TGTGCCAGCAGCGTAGTTCCTAGCGGGAGGGCTAGCACAGATACGCAGTATTTT. Translated, it gives CASSVVPSGRASTDTQYF.

This chain links TRBV29-1 with TRBJ2-5; perhaps TRBD2 as D (6 bases). Germline CDR1 reads SQVTM; CDR2 reads ANQGSEA. This CDR3 has 12 residues. The V and J ends lost 4 bases and 2 bases respectively, with 8 bases between them. This CDR3 reads CSVVGRQETQYF. The CDR3 DNA follows: TGCAGCGTTGTCGGGAGACAAGAGACCCAGTACTTC.

The chain joins TRBV6-5 to TRBJ2-7; possible D gene TRBD1, 6 bases. The CDR3 sequence is 14 residues long. Trimming removed 7 bases from V and 2 bases from J, with 15 bases in between. CDR1 is MNHEY and CDR2 is SVGAGI in the germline V gene. CDR3 DNA sequence: TGTGCCAGCATTAGAGGGGCAGGGGCCTACGAGCAGTACTTC. Protein sequence: CASIRGAGAYEQYF.

The CDR3 is CASTHRWRGLDIQYF. CDR3 DNA: TGTGCCAGCACCCATCGTTGGAGGGGGCTTGACATTCAGTACTTC. The chain links TRBV9 to TRBJ2-4; a weak D match, TRBD1 (7 bases). This CDR3 is 15 amino acids long. Trimming stripped 6 bases from V and 8 bases from J, with 21 bases between. Germline V gene data show CDR1 as SGDLS and CDR2 as YYNGEE.

The chain combines TRBV7-2 with TRBJ2-5; 10 bases fit TRBD2. Germline V gives CDR1 SGHTA, CDR2 FQGNSA. The CDR3 is 16 amino acids. V lost 1 base, J lost 4 bases, and 6 bases stayed unmatched. The CDR3 DNA sequence: TGTACCAGCAGCTTAGTCCCAGCGGGGGGGCCAGAGACCCAGTACTTC. Translated: CTSSLVPAGGPETQYF.

The V call is TRBV7-2, the J call TRBJ2-5; tentative D call: TRBD1 (6 bases). Germline-derived CDR1 and CDR2 are SGHTA and FQGNSA. V lost 5 bases and J lost 2, with 12 bases in between. The CDR3 runs 14 residues. The CDR3 reads CASSPAGEQETQYF. CDR3 coding DNA: TGTGCCAGCAGCCCCGCAGGGGAGCAAGAGACCCAGTACTTC. Based on the CDR3 plus reference TRBV7-2 and TRBJ2-5, the full variable domain is GAGVSQSPSNKVTEKGKDVELRCDPISGHTALYWYRQSLGQGLEFLIYFQGNSAPDKSGLPSDRFSAERTGGSVSTLTIQRTQQEDSAVYLCASSPAGEQETQYFGPGTRLLVL.

The DNA of the CDR3 is TGTGCCAGCAGCTCTACCGGGACAGTGGGCGGTGGCTACACCTTC. Translating it yields CASSSTGTVGGGYTF. This sequence joins TRBV5-4 and TRBJ1-2, with TRBD1 matching 7 bases. Trimming cost V 3 bases and J 7 bases; bases outside gene matches: 12. The CDR3 runs to 15 residues. Germline CDR1 and CDR2: SGHNT and YYREEE (reference sequence).

This clone was recorded once. The genes are TRBV4-1 and TRBJ2-1, with D possibly being TRBD2 (7 bases). This CDR3 spans 17 amino acids. V lost 4 bases, J lost 0 bases, and 16 bases lay in between. Germline-derived CDR1 and CDR2 are MGHRA and YSYEKL. The DNA of the CDR3 is TGCGCCAGCAGCCCCCGGGGGCGGGGGCTCTCCTACAATGAGCAGTTCTTC. It is translated as CASSPRGRGLSYNEQFF.

The rearrangement uses TRBV9 and TRBJ2-1; tentatively, D is TRBD2 (6 bases). The CDR3 runs to 15 residues. The germline V gene has CDR1 SGDLS and CDR2 YYNGEE. Deletions cut 0 bases from V and 4 bases from J, with 11 bases between. The CDR3 DNA reads TGTGCCAGCAGCGTAGGTGATAGCGGATACAATGAGCAGTTCTTC. Protein sequence: CASSVGDSGYNEQFF.

V and J are TRBV7-3 and TRBJ2-1, with 7 bases matching TRBD2. Germline V lookup: CDR1 SGHTA, CDR2 FQGTGA. Germline trimming cut 5 bases from V and 2 bases from J; bases unmatched to any gene: 9. The CDR3 totals 16 residues. CDR3 protein: CASSPLGGAPYNEQFF. The CDR3 DNA sequence: TGTGCCAGCAGCCCCCTGGGAGGGGCACCCTACAATGAGCAGTTCTTC.

This clone was found many times. V is TRBV5-1 and J is TRBJ1-6; D gene uncertain. The germline V gene encodes CDR1 SGHRS and CDR2 YFSETQ. The CDR3 has 16 residues. V was pared by 5 bases and J by 4 bases, with 16 bases between. The CDR3 sequence is CASSPGLGGYNSPLHF. CDR3 nucleotides: TGCGCCAGCAGTCCGGGTCTCGGAGGATATAATTCACCCCTCCACTTT.

This chain uses TRBV6-1 with TRBJ2-1, with D perhaps matching TRBD1 (6 bases). V dropped 3 bases and J dropped 10 bases, with 10 bases sitting between them. The germline V gene has CDR1 MNHNS and CDR2 SASEGT. This CDR3 is 12 amino acids long. CDR3 in DNA: TGTGCCAGCAGTGAGAACCAGGGGGAGCAGTTCTTC. The encoded protein is CASSENQGEQFF.